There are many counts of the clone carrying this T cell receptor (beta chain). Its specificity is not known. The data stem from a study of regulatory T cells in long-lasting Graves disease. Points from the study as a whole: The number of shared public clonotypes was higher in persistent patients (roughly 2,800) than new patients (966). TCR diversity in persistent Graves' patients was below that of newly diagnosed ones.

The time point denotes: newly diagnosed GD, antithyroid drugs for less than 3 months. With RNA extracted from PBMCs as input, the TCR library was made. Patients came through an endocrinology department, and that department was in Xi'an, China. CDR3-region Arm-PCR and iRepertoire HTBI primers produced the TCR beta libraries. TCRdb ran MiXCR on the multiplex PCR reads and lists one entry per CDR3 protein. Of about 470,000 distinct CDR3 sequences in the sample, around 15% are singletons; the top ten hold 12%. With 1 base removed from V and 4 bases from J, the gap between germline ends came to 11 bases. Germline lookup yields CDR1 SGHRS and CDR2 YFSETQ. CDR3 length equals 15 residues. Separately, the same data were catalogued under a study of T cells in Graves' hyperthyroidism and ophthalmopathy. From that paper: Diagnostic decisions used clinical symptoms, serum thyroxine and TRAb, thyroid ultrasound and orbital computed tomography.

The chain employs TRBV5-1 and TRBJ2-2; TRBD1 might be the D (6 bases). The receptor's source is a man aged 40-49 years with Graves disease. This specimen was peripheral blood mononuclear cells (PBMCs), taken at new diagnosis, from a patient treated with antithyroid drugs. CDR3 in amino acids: CASSLTGTGTGELFF. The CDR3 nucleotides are TGCGCCAGCAGCTTGACAGGGACGGGCACCGGGGAGCTGTTTTTT.